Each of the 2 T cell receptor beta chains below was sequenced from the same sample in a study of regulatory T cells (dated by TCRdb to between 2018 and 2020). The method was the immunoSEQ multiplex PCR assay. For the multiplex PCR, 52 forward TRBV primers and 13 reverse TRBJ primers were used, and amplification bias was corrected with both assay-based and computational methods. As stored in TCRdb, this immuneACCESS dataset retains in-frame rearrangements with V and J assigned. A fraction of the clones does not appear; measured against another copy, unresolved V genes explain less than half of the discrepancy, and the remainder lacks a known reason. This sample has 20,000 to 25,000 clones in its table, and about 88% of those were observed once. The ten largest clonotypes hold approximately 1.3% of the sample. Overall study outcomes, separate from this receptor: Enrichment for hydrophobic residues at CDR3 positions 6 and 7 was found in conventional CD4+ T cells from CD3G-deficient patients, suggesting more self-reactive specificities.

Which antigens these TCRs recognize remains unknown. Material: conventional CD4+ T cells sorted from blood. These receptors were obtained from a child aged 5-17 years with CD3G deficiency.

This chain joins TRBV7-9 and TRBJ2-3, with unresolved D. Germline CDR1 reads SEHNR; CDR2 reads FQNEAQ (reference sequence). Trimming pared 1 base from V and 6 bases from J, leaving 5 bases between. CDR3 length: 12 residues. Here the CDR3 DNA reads TGTGCCAGCAGCTTAGAGAGTGATACGCAGTATTTT. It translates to CASSLESDTQYF.

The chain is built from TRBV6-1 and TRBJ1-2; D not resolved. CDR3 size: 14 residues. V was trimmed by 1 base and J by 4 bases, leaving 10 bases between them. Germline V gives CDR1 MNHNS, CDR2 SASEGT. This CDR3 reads CASSEVGAVYGYTF. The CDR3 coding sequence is TGTGCCAGCAGTGAAGTTGGAGCAGTCTATGGCTACACCTTC.